This T cell receptor beta chain came from a study of blood T cell repertoires in COVID-19. Across the whole study: Acute-phase and convalescent COVID-19 samples originated in the United States, Italy and Spain. T cells, B-cell-depleted T cells, or PBMCs supplied cDNA or gDNA.

Original processing notes: Counts of nucleated cells, estimated from reference gene primer amplification, were obtained. Sequencing used immunoSEQ multiplex PCR; TCRdb keeps in-frame clones, though not all of them. V and J calls and clone size are as listed in that table; D and trimming were resolved from the DNA. The sample contains roughly 230,000 clones, roughly 84% of which appear only once. The CDR3 is 14 residues long. Germline V gene lookup returns CDR1 MDHEN and CDR2 SYDVKM. Trimming cost V 4 bases and J 1 base; bases outside gene matches: 2. The chain has TRBV28 and TRBJ1-1; 8 bases match TRBD1. The clonotype comes from a man aged 50-59 years with active or convalescent COVID-19. Sequencing was performed on peripheral blood. The CDR3 is CASSSGTGNTEAFF. CDR3 nucleotide sequence: TGTGCCAGCAGTTCCGGGACAGGGAACACTGAAGCTTTCTTT.